The 20 T cell receptor beta chains in this list originate from one sample, sequenced in a study of T cell repertoires and HLA-DP antigens. Assay: immunoSEQ multiplex PCR; the TCRdb copy retains only in-frame clones and omits some. The sample shows around 90,000 clones, 86% of them seen only once. Their recognized antigens are unknown. The sequencing input was CD4+ T cells from PBMCs. The receptors here all came from a man in his fifties or sixties in good health and CMV-seronegative.

The genes are TRBV9 and TRBJ2-1, with a possible D match to TRBD2 (6 bases). From germline, CDR1 is SGDLS and CDR2 YYNGEE. V was clipped by 2 bases and J by 0 bases, with 15 bases between them. This CDR3 is built from 17 residues. Here the CDR3 reads CASSVSSGTFSYNEQFF. CDR3 in DNA: TGTGCCAGCAGCGTGTCCTCAGGGACTTTCTCCTACAATGAGCAGTTCTTC.

The V gene is TRBV7-2, the J gene TRBJ2-7; 8 nucleotides align to TRBD2. Per germline, CDR1 SGHTA and CDR2 FQGNSA. The CDR3 runs to 16 residues. Germline trimming cut 5 bases from V and 3 bases from J; bases unmatched to any gene: 12. The CDR3 coding sequence is TGTGCCAGCAGCCCCTCCCCGGGGGGGGTCTTCTACGAGCAGTACTTC. This translates into CASSPSPGGVFYEQYF.

This clone was detected once. The V call is TRBV12-5, the J call TRBJ2-3, with TRBD2 matching 10 bases. The germline gives CDR1 LGHNT, CDR2 FRNRAP. V lost 7 bases, J lost 3 bases, and 13 bases stayed unmatched. The CDR3 is 17 amino acids. The CDR3 reads CASADPPLAGWTDTQYF. The CDR3 coding sequence is TGTGCTAGTGCGGACCCACCACTAGCGGGGTGGACAGATACGCAGTATTTT.

This clone has only one observation. The chain recombines TRBV4-2 with TRBJ1-5; TRBD1 matches at 7 bases. This CDR3 region has 15 residues. Trimming took 1 base from V and 3 from J; bases not matched to a gene: 3. Germline V gives CDR1 LGHNA, CDR2 YNFKEQ. The CDR3 sequence: CASSQGQGNNQPQHF. The CDR3 DNA sequence: TGTGCCAGCAGCCAAGGACAGGGAAACAATCAGCCCCAGCATTTT.

V and J are TRBV7-9 and TRBJ1-2; D gene ambiguous. Germline V gene lookup returns CDR1 SEHNR and CDR2 FQNEAQ (reference sequence). This CDR3 comprises 15 residues. V lost 5 bases and J lost 1, with 14 bases in between. The CDR3 DNA reads as TGTGCCAGCAGCCGTTTTATGGACGGTAACTATGGCTACACCTTC. This encodes CASSRFMDGNYGYTF.

The chain uses TRBV28 and TRBJ1-1; 9 bases line up with TRBD1. V lost 4 bases to trimming and J lost 6 bases; unmatched junction nucleotides: 12. The CDR3 consists of 16 residues. From germline, CDR1 is MDHEN and CDR2 SYDVKM. Here the CDR3 reads CASSSPGQGRAAEAFF. The CDR3 DNA reads TGTGCCAGCAGTTCTCCGGGACAGGGAAGGGCCGCTGAAGCTTTCTTT.

The table lists this clone with a count of one. The chain couples TRBV6-1 to TRBJ1-5; D is possibly TRBD1 (5 bases). CDR3 length: 16 amino acids. Germline V gives CDR1 MNHNS, CDR2 SASEGT. V was trimmed by 2 bases and J by 4 bases, leaving 15 bases between them. CDR3 DNA: TGTGCCAGCAGTGAAAGTTCCGGGGGTACAAATCAGCCCCAGCATTTT. This sequence encodes CASSESSGGTNQPQHF.

The chain links TRBV6-5 to TRBJ2-1, with 11 bases fitting TRBD1. J was trimmed by 3 bases and V by 6 bases; bases with no gene match: 4. From germline, CDR1 is MNHEY and CDR2 SVGAGI. CDR3 length: 15 amino acids. The CDR3 DNA follows: TGTGCCAGCAGAAGGGGACAGGGGGTCTACAATGAGCAGTTCTTC. Translated: CASRRGQGVYNEQFF.

The chain joins TRBV29-1 to TRBJ2-3; possible D gene TRBD2, 7 bases. Trimming cost V 4 bases and J 4 bases, with 21 bases left between them. This CDR3 region has 16 residues. In germline, CDR1 is SQVTM, CDR2 ANQGSEA. CDR3: CSVVGRGAGSADTQYF. As DNA, the CDR3 is TGCAGCGTTGTGGGCAGGGGAGCGGGGAGCGCAGATACGCAGTATTTT.

The sample holds one count of this clone. This rearrangement joins TRBV5-5 to TRBJ2-5, with TRBD2 identical over 15 bases. The V segment lost 0 bases and the J segment 5 bases; nucleotides outside the gene matches: 11. This CDR3 has 19 residues. Germline V gene data show CDR1 as SGHKS and CDR2 as YYEKEE (reference sequence). The CDR3 protein is CASSLGTSGRGLGPETQYF. The CDR3, as DNA: TGTGCCAGCAGCTTGGGGACTAGCGGGAGGGGGTTAGGTCCGGAGACCCAGTACTTC.

The chain carries TRBV6-5 and TRBJ1-6; no firm D call. V was cut by 6 bases and J by 7 bases, with 16 bases left in between. In germline, CDR1 is MNHEY, CDR2 SVGAGI. The CDR3 extends over 15 amino acids. The DNA of the CDR3 is TGTGCCAGCAGCCCGTCTTACGGCCTAAATTCACCCCTCCACTTT. Translated: CASSPSYGLNSPLHF.

V is TRBV19 and J is TRBJ2-2; TRBD2 aligns across 11 bases. V dropped 3 bases and J dropped 3; count of bases not matched to a gene: 6. This CDR3 has 17 residues. Germline V gives CDR1 LNHDA, CDR2 SQIVND (reference sequence). The CDR3 coding sequence is TGTGCCAGTAGTATTGGAAGACTAGCGGGGTACACCGGGGAGCTGTTTTTT. It encodes CASSIGRLAGYTGELFF.

The rearrangement joins TRBV13 to TRBJ2-1, with TRBD2 matching 7 bases. Germline CDR1 is PRHDT and CDR2 is FYEKMQ (reference sequence). The CDR3 contains 15 residues. V shed 0 bases, J shed 15 bases, and the junction held 14 bases outside the gene matches. Written as DNA, the CDR3 is TGTGCCAGCAGCTTAGGGGGAGGGGTCGACCGTTTTCTGTTCTTC. Translated: CASSLGGGVDRFLFF.

The V call is TRBV7-2, the J call TRBJ2-1; 11 bases agree with TRBD2. V shed 1 base and J 12 bases; nucleotides not matched to a gene: 2. There are 13 residues in the CDR3. Germline V lookup: CDR1 SGHTA, CDR2 FQGNSA. The CDR3 nucleotides read TGTGCCAGCAGCTTAGTCCTAGCGGGGGGGCAGTTCTTC. Protein sequence: CASSLVLAGGQFF.

The chain recombines TRBV18 with TRBJ1-2; TRBD1 is a possible D gene (5 bases). V was pared by 2 bases and J by 4 bases, with 8 bases between. Germline CDR1 is KGHSH and CDR2 is LQKENI. CDR3 length: 13 amino acids. This chain's CDR3 is CASSPGGGYGYTF. The CDR3 DNA sequence: TGTGCCAGCTCACCAGGGGGAGGCTATGGCTACACCTTC.

The rearrangement joins TRBV7-6 to TRBJ1-4; 7 nucleotides match TRBD1. CDR1 and CDR2 from the germline V gene are SGHVS and FNYEAQ. V lost 1 base, J lost 6 bases, and 5 bases stayed unmatched. This CDR3 comprises 15 residues. The CDR3 sequence is CASSLGTGVDEKLFF. Written as DNA, the CDR3 is TGTGCCAGCAGCTTAGGCACAGGGGTCGATGAAAAACTGTTTTTT. Using reference TRBV7-6 and TRBJ1-4 for the parts outside the CDR3, the full variable domain is GAGVSQSPRYKVTKRGQDVALRCDPISGHVSLYWYRQALGQGPEFLTYFNYEAQQDKSGLPNDRFSAERPEGSISTLTIQRTEQRDSAMYRCASSLGTGVDEKLFFGSGTQLSVL.

The chain combines TRBV9 with TRBJ2-1, with TRBD1 identical over 9 bases. V lost 1 base and J lost 3; bases outside the gene matches: 8. The CDR3 loop spans 17 amino acids. Per germline, CDR1 SGDLS and CDR2 YYNGEE. The CDR3 DNA follows: TGTGCCAGCAGCGTACACAGGGGGCCTATGGACTACAATGAGCAGTTCTTC. Translating gives CASSVHRGPMDYNEQFF.

The CDR3 sequence: CASSYPVGEAETQYF. CDR3 DNA: TGTGCCAGCAGTTACCCGGTAGGGGAGGCTGAGACCCAGTACTTC. This chain connects TRBV6-6 to TRBJ2-5, with D possibly TRBD2 on 6 matching bases. The CDR3 spans 15 residues. Germline CDR1 and CDR2: MNHNY and SVGAGI (reference sequence). The V end was cut by 2 bases, the J end by 5 bases, with 15 bases between.

The CDR3 region is CASSVVHSNQPQHF. The CDR3, as DNA: TGTGCCAGCAGCGTAGTTCATAGCAATCAGCCCCAGCATTTT. The J gene is TRBJ1-5, the V gene TRBV9; D is ambiguous. CDR1 SGDLS and CDR2 YYNGEE come from the germline V gene. V was clipped by 0 bases and J by 0 bases, with 4 bases between them. CDR3 length: 14 amino acids.

The rearrangement uses TRBV15 and TRBJ2-7, with D hard to call. Germline CDR1 reads LNHNV; CDR2 reads YYDKDF (reference sequence). With 0 bases removed from V and 4 bases from J, the gap between germline ends came to 7 bases. The CDR3 totals 13 residues. The CDR3 is CATSRESGYEQYF. CDR3 sequence (DNA): TGTGCCACCAGCAGAGAGTCGGGTTACGAGCAGTACTTC.